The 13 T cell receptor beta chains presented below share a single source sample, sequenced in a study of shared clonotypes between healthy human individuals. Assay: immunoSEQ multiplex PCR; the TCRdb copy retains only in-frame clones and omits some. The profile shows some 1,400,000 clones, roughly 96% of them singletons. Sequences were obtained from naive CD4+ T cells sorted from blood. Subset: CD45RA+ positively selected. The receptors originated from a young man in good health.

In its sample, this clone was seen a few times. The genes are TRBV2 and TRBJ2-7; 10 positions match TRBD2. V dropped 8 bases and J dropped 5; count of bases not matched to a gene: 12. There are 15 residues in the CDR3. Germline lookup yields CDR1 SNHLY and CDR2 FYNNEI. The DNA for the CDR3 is TGTGCCAGCGATCGGGTAGCGGGAGGCCAGCACGAGCAGTACTTC. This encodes CASDRVAGGQHEQYF.

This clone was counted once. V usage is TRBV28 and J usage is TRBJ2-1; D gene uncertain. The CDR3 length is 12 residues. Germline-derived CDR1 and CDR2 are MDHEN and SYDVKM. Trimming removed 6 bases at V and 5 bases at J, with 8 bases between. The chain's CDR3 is CASSPSHNEQFF. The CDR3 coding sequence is TGTGCCAGCAGCCCTTCTCACAATGAGCAGTTCTTC.

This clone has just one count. The CDR3 reads CASKELSSTDTQYF. The CDR3 DNA reads as TGTGCCAGCAAAGAGCTTTCTAGCACAGATACGCAGTATTTT. The J gene is TRBJ2-3, the V gene TRBV18; D ambiguous. Per germline, CDR1 KGHSH and CDR2 LQKENI. There are 14 residues in the CDR3. Trimming shortened V by 8 bases and J by 0 bases, and 12 bases separated the two germline ends. Drawing the rest from reference TRBV18 and TRBJ2-3, the complete variable domain is NAGVMQNPRHLVRRRGQEARLRCSPMKGHSHVYWYRQLPEEGLKFMVYLQKENIIDESGMPKERFSAEFPKEGPSILRIQQVVRGDSAAYFCASKELSSTDTQYFGPGTRLTVL.

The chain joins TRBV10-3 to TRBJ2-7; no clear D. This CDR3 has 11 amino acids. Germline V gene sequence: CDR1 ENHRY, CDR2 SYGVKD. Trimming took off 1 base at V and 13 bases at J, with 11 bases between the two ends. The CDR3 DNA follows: TGTGCCATCAGTGAGTACAGCACGTACTACTTC. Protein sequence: CAISEYSTYYF.

CDR3 residues: CASSDSGPNNEQFF. The CDR3 DNA is TGTGCCAGCAGTGATTCGGGACCTAACAATGAGCAGTTCTTC. V is TRBV2 and J is TRBJ2-1, with D perhaps TRBD1 or TRBD2 (5 bases each). V lost 3 bases to trimming and J lost 5 bases, with 11 bases between them. From germline, CDR1 is SNHLY and CDR2 FYNNEI. The CDR3 is 14 residues long.

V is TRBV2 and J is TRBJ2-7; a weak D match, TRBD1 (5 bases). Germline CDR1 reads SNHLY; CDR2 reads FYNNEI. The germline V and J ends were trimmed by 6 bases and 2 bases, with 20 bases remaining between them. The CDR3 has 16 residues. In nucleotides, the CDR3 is TGTGCCAGCAGAGGCGCCGGCAGGGCAGATCCCTACGAGCAGTACTTC. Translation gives CASRGAGRADPYEQYF.

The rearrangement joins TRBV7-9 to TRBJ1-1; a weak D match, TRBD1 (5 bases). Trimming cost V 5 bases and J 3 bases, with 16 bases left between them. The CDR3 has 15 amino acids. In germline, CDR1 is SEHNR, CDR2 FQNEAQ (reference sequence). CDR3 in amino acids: CASSPRGGLDTEAFF. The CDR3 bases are TGTGCCAGCAGCCCCCGGGGGGGATTGGACACTGAAGCTTTCTTT.

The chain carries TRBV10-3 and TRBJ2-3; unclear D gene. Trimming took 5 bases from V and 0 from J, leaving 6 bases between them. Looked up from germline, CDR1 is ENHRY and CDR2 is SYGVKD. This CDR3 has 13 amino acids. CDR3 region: CAISMGSTDTQYF. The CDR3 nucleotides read TGTGCCATCAGTATGGGGAGCACAGATACGCAGTATTTT.

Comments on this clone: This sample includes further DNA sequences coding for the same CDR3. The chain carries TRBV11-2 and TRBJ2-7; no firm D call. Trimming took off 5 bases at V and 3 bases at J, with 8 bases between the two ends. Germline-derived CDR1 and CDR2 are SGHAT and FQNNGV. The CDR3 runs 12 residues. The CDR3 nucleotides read TGTGCCAGCAGCCTCATAGGCTACGAGCAGTACTTC. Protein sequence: CASSLIGYEQYF.

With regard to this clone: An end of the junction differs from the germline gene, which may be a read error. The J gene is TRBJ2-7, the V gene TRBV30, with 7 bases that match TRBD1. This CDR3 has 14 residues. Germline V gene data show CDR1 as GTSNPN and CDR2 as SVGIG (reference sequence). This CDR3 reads CAWSGGTVPYEQCF. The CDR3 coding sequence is TGTGCCTGGAGTGGAGGGACAGTCCCCTACGAGCAGTGCTTC.

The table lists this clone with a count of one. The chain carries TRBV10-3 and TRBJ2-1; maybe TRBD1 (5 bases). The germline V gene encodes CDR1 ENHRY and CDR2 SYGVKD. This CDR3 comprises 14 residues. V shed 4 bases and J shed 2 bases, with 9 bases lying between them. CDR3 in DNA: TGTGCCATCAGTGGGCTAGGGGCCTACAATGAGCAGTTCTTC. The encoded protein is CAISGLGAYNEQFF.

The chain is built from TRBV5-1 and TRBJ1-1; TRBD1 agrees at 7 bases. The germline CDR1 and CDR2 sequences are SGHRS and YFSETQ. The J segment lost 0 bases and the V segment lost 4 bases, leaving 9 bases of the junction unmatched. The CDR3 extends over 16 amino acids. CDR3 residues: CASSPSTGLMNTEAFF. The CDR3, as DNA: TGCGCCAGCAGCCCCTCGACAGGGTTGATGAACACTGAAGCTTTCTTT. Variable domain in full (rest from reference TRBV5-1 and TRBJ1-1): KAGVTQTPRYLIKTRGQQVTLSCSPISGHRSVSWYQQTPGQGLQFLFEYFSETQRNKGNFPGRFSGRQFSNSRSEMNVSTLELGDSALYLCASSPSTGLMNTEAFFGQGTRLTVV.

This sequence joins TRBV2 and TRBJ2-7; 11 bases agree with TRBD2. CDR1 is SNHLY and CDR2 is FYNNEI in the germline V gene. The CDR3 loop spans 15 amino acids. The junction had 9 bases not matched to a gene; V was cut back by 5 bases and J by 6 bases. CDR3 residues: CASSPLLAGGVEQYF. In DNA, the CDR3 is TGTGCCAGCAGTCCTCTCCTAGCGGGAGGAGTCGAGCAGTACTTC.